The 4 T cell receptor beta chains below all came from one sample that was sequenced in a study of monozygotic twins with inflammatory bowel disease. Reanalyzing the 5' RACE reads, TCRdb keeps one entry per CDR3 protein, without DNA. The sample includes more than 85,000 distinct CDR3 sequences. The sequencing input was blood. Receptor source: a human donor with ulcerative colitis or Crohn's disease, or a healthy co-twin of an affected twin (not recorded which).

This rearrangement joins TRBV7-9 to TRBJ2-4. The CDR3 has 12 residues. The V gene's germline CDR1 is SEHNR and CDR2 FQNEAQ (reference sequence). CDR3 sequence reads: CASSQSRNIQYF.

CDR3 sequence: CSARVGPDPYNEQFF. The chain links TRBV20-1 to TRBJ2-1; TCRdb indicates TRBD2, and absent DNA this call remains unverified. The germline gives CDR1 DFQATT, CDR2 SNEGSKA (reference sequence). The CDR3 extends over 15 amino acids.

V usage is TRBV12-5 and J usage is TRBJ2-1; absent DNA, TCRdb's TRBD1 call cannot be checked. Germline V gene sequence: CDR1 LGHNT, CDR2 FRNRAP. CDR3 size: 16 residues. Here the CDR3 reads CASGLWGASSYNEQFF. The full variable domain, completed using reference TRBV12-5 and TRBJ2-1, is DARVTQTPRHKVTEMGQEVTMRCQPILGHNTVFWYRQTMMQGLELLAYFRNRAPLDDSGMPKDRFSAEMPDATLATLKIQPSEPRDSAVYFCASGLWGASSYNEQFFGPGTRLTVL.

This rearrangement joins TRBV27 to TRBJ1-2; TCRdb returns TRBD1, unconfirmable since there is no DNA. This CDR3 region has 14 residues. Looked up from germline, CDR1 is MNHEY and CDR2 is SMNVEV (reference sequence). The CDR3 loop reads CASTRTGGAYGYTF.